This TCR beta chain was observed in a study of graft-versus-host responses after intestinal transplantation (dated by TCRdb to the early 2020s). As for the study more broadly: Multivisceral, liver-intestinal, or isolated intestinal transplants were received by the recipients. Every recipient was given anti-thymocyte globulin induction, followed by around three years of maintenance tacrolimus and steroids. Graft-versus-host and host-versus-graft alloreactive T cell clones were tracked in the graft, circulation and bone marrow after intestinal transplantation using bulk TCR-beta CDR3 sequencing. Alloreactive clones were identified by sequencing pre-transplant mixed lymphocyte reaction products and comparing them with unstimulated pre-transplant donor and recipient T cells. Of the roughly 23 intestinal transplant recipients enrolled in the cohort, one of whom was a retransplant, 3 patients without pretransplant specimens were excluded. A peak of at least 4% donor T cells among recipient peripheral blood mononuclear cells was the definition used for donor T cell macrochimerism. Rather than going through the commercial service, samples from a few later patients were sequenced in-house on an Illumina MiSeq and processed with MiXCR.

The research as a whole found: High GvH to HvG T cell clonal ratios were observed in the allografts of patients with donor T cell macrochimerism. GvH clones turned up in recipient bone marrow, with some appearing earlier in ileal mucosa or blood, a pattern consistent with an intestinal mucosal origin. Early after transplant, peak levels of circulating GvH clones were associated with declines in HvG clones. The relatively low number and heterogeneity of intestinal transplant patients limited the conclusions.

The library was built by means of the immunoSEQ multiplex PCR assay. In most patients, genomic DNA was isolated using the Qiagen DNeasy Blood and Tissue Kit and sent frozen to Adaptive Biotechnologies for TCR sequencing. High-throughput TCR-beta CDR3 sequencing of genomic DNA from most patients was performed by Adaptive Biotechnologies. Turning to the authors' computational methods: TCR sequencing data were retrieved from Adaptive's ImmunoSEQ software for some 17 patients, whereas a few other patients were processed with MiXCR and VDJtools. CD4 versus CD8 sorting errors were corrected by removing sequences found in both subsets at a frequency ratio below 5:1. CDR3 nucleotide sequences shared by donor and recipient were removed because the origin of these sequences could not be assigned. At least 2-fold expansion over unstimulated cells and a minimum CFSE-low frequency of 0.002% (template counts) or 0.001% (read counts) were required for clones to be classified as alloreactive. Clones were considered mappable if detected in sequenced pre-transplant spleen, lymph node, or MLR CFSE-low populations of the donor or recipient. Cumulative frequency of alloreactive clones was calculated as a percentage of all sequences weighted by copy number. TCRdb took over this immuneACCESS table, retaining in-frame rearrangements with V and J assigned. Such tables are incomplete; in checked studies, under half of the missing clones stem from an unresolved V gene, and the remainder is unexplained. From that table come the V and J calls and clone size; the DNA was used to work out D and trimming. Present in this sample are about 120,000 clones, 90% of which were seen just once. The top ten hold about 0.18% of the sample.

CDR1 KGHSH and CDR2 LQKENI are derived from the germline V gene. Inclusive of the bounding cysteine and phenylalanine, the CDR3 is 17 residues long. Left in the record is the CDR3 DNA by itself, 51 bases read in frame from the first base. Deletion took 0 bases off V and 4 bases off J, with a span of 16 bases between the germline ends. The intended sense of this specimen's time point label: cells obtained before transplantation from donor or recipient. CD3+CD4+ and CD3+CD8+ populations were FACS-sorted from unstimulated pre-transplant donor and recipient cells taken from spleen or lymph nodes. Of note for this clone: It lacks a known antigen. Base-call qualities are not available, and no considerably larger clone is one nucleotide away.

The chain is made from TRBV18 and TRBJ1-5; TRBD1 might be the D gene, on 6 matching bases. The sample here was unstimulated CD4+ T cells sorted from spleen or lymph node cells, taken before intestinal transplant. The sequence came from a human donor who received an intestinal transplant. The CDR3 in this case is CASSPPGAAGANQPQHF. The nucleotides read TGTGCCAGCTCACCACCGGGAGCGGCAGGGGCAAATCAGCCCCAGCATTTT. The variable domain in full, with residues beyond the CDR3 obtained from the reference TRBV18 and TRBJ1-5 genes, is NAGVMQNPRHLVRRRGQEARLRCSPMKGHSHVYWYRQLPEEGLKFMVYLQKENIIDESGMPKERFSAEFPKEGPSILRIQQVVRGDSAAYFCASSPPGAAGANQPQHFGDGTRLSIL.